The 30 T cell receptor beta chains below come from one sample, sequenced in a study of naive and memory T cell subsets. Both TRBC1 and TRBC2 were covered by a beta constant-region primer of two equimolar oligonucleotides. Ligated cDNA was amplified by four rounds of PCR with nested alpha and beta constant-region primers and SP2. A single record per CDR3 protein comes from TCRdb applying MiXCR to the UMI-ligation and nested PCR reads. The sample records roughly 80,000 distinct CDR3 sequences, about 9.9% being singletons. Sequenced material: naive CD8+ T cells from blood. Receptors were obtained from a human donor in good health.

The chain has TRBV28 and TRBJ2-2, with unresolved D. Germline CDR1 reads MDHEN; CDR2 reads SYDVKM. The CDR3 is 12 amino acids. Between the trimmed V and J ends, which lost 3 bases and 3 bases, there was a span of 2 bases. Here the CDR3 reads CASSFYTGELFF. DNA of the CDR3: TGTGCCAGCAGTTTCTACACCGGGGAGCTGTTTTTT. Full variable domain (missing parts from reference TRBV28 and TRBJ2-2): DVKVTQSSRYLVKRTGEKVFLECVQDMDHENMFWYRQDPGLGLRLIYFSYDVKMKEKGDIPEGYSVSREKKERFSLILESASTNQTSMYLCASSFYTGELFFGEGSRLTVL.

At least ten counts were recorded for this clonotype. This chain joins TRBV25-1 and TRBJ2-7; TRBD1 might be the D (5 bases). The germline V gene encodes CDR1 MGHDK and CDR2 SYGVNS. The V and J ends lost 8 bases and 2 bases respectively, with 10 bases between them. The CDR3 contains 12 residues. The CDR3 nucleotides read TGTGCCAGCGAAGACAGAGCCTACGAGCAGTACTTC. This sequence encodes CASEDRAYEQYF.

V and J are TRBV5-5 and TRBJ2-4, with TRBD2 identical over 9 bases. This CDR3 has 13 amino acids. CDR1 is SGHKS and CDR2 is YYEKEE in the germline V gene (reference sequence). The V segment lost 4 bases and the J segment 9 bases; nucleotides outside the gene matches: 5. The CDR3 loop reads CASSPGTSSIQYF. CDR3 bases: TGTGCCAGCAGCCCCGGGACTAGCTCCATTCAGTACTTC.

The chain employs TRBV28 and TRBJ1-1; D is undetermined. The ends were cut back, 5 bases at V and 5 bases at J, with 12 bases in the middle. This CDR3 spans 13 amino acids. From germline, CDR1 is MDHEN and CDR2 SYDVKM. The CDR3 DNA sequence: TGTGCCAGCAGTCCACCCTACACGACTGAAGCTTTCTTT. This gives the protein CASSPPYTTEAFF.

This clonotype was seen more than once but under ten times. The chain uses TRBV6-1 and TRBJ2-1; 7 nucleotides agree with TRBD2. With 4 bases clipped from V and 8 bases from J, the junction kept 8 bases outside the gene matches. Germline values: CDR1 MNHNS, CDR2 SASEGT. The CDR3 has 14 residues. This CDR3 is CASSGRGEGYEQFF. The DNA of the CDR3 is TGTGCCAGCAGTGGTCGTGGGGAGGGTTATGAGCAGTTCTTC.

The V gene is TRBV7-9, the J gene TRBJ2-7; 7 positions match TRBD2. CDR3 size: 19 residues. Losses at the gene ends were 3 bases for V and 0 bases for J; bases not matched to a gene: 17. Germline V gene data show CDR1 as SEHNR and CDR2 as FQNEAQ (reference sequence). As DNA, the CDR3 is TGTGCCAGCAGCTTTGGGGCTAGCGGAACCCTTTTTAGCTCCTACGAGCAGTACTTC. Translation gives CASSFGASGTLFSSYEQYF.

This clonotype has a handful of counts. This chain links TRBV12-5 with TRBJ2-7; 8 bases are shared with TRBD2. The CDR3 runs to 13 residues. CDR1 is LGHNT and CDR2 is FRNRAP in the germline V gene. V dropped 6 bases and J dropped 2; count of bases not matched to a gene: 3. CDR3 loop: CASGLAGPYEQYF. CDR3 sequence (DNA): TGTGCTAGTGGGCTAGCGGGCCCCTACGAGCAGTACTTC.

This clonotype was counted at least ten times. The chain links TRBV20-1 to TRBJ2-1; possible D gene TRBD2, 7 bases. The length of the CDR3 is 15 residues. Germline V gene sequence: CDR1 DFQATT, CDR2 SNEGSKA (reference sequence). V was clipped by 6 bases and J by 5 bases, with 20 bases between them. The chain's CDR3 is CSARWGAGEDNEQFF. The CDR3 nucleotides read TGCAGTGCCAGGTGGGGGGCGGGAGAAGACAATGAGCAGTTCTTC.

This clonotype has a count of ten or more. CDR3 DNA: TGTGCCAGCAGTTTCGGGACTAGCGCACGATACGAGCAGTACTTC. Protein product: CASSFGTSARYEQYF. This chain uses TRBV27 with TRBJ2-7; TRBD2 matches at 10 bases. The CDR3 loop spans 15 amino acids. The V gene end was trimmed by 3 bases and the J gene end by 4 bases; junction bases not matched to a gene: 6. Germline V gene lookup returns CDR1 MNHEY and CDR2 SMNVEV (reference sequence).

The table lists this clonotype with many counts. V is TRBV28 and J is TRBJ2-7, with TRBD1 matching over 8 bases. Germline loops: CDR1 MDHEN, CDR2 SYDVKM. This CDR3 contains 13 residues. The ends lost 4 bases at V and 2 bases at J; junction bases unmatched: 1. The CDR3 sequence is CASSSTGAYEQYF. The DNA of the CDR3 is TGTGCCAGCAGTTCGACAGGGGCCTACGAGCAGTACTTC.

This clonotype was detected ten times or more. The rearrangement links TRBV15 to TRBJ2-4; no clear D. Germline loops: CDR1 LNHNV, CDR2 YYDKDF (reference sequence). Trimming took 5 bases from V and 6 from J, leaving 14 bases between them. CDR3 length: 14 amino acids. CDR3 sequence: CATSAEMVRNIQYF. As DNA, the CDR3 is TGTGCCACCAGCGCCGAGATGGTCAGAAACATTCAGTACTTC.

The chain couples TRBV6-5 to TRBJ2-3, with D maybe TRBD2 (6 bases). This CDR3 contains 14 residues. V was cut by 2 bases and J by 8 bases, with 14 bases left in between. Germline-derived CDR1 and CDR2 are MNHEY and SVGAGI. DNA of the CDR3: TGTGCCAGCAGTTACGGGTTAGCAGCGGGTACGCAGTATTTT. Amino acid sequence: CASSYGLAAGTQYF.

The rearrangement links TRBV4-1 to TRBJ2-7; 11 bases line up with TRBD1. The CDR3 is 14 residues long. Germline V gives CDR1 MGHRA, CDR2 YSYEKL. Trimming at V came to 3 bases and at J to 5 bases, leaving 3 bases not matched to a gene. CDR3 residues: CASSQRTGGHEQYF. The CDR3 DNA sequence: TGCGCCAGCAGCCAGAGGACAGGGGGCCACGAGCAGTACTTC.

This clonotype was picked up many times. The chain recombines TRBV12-3 or TRBV12-4 with TRBJ2-1; the D gene is possibly TRBD1 (5 bases). V was cut by 1 base and J by 7 bases, with 8 bases left in between. This CDR3 spans 13 amino acids. The CDR3 DNA sequence: TGTGCCAGCAGTTTAGGACAGCTTAATGAGCAGTTCTTC. It specifies CASSLGQLNEQFF.

A note on this clonotype: A single base separates this from a much larger clone, so it may be a read error. The rearrangement joins TRBV29-1 to TRBJ2-1; D call uncertain. V was cut by 6 bases and J by 10 bases, with 13 bases left in between. Germline CDR1 SQVTM, CDR2 ANQGSEA. The CDR3 loop spans 11 amino acids. CDR3 sequence reads: CSVPSPTEQFF. The DNA for the CDR3 is TGCAGCGTCCCCAGTCCGACGGAGCAGTTCTTC.

This clonotype has only a few counts. Written as DNA, the CDR3 is TGTGCCAGCAGTTACAGGTGGGGGGTCGACGAGCAGTTCTTC. It translates to CASSYRWGVDEQFF. The V and J genes are TRBV6-5 and TRBJ2-1; D is possibly TRBD2 (6 bases). With 2 bases removed from V and 10 bases from J, the gap between germline ends came to 15 bases. The CDR3 contains 14 residues. Germline CDR1 is MNHEY and CDR2 is SVGAGI.

This clonotype was recorded a few times. The rearrangement joins TRBV5-6 to TRBJ2-1; D ambiguous. Trimming left V 0 bases short and J 7 bases short, with 5 bases between. The CDR3 spans 12 residues. Germline values: CDR1 SGHDT, CDR2 YYEEEE. This chain's CDR3 is CASSLVVNEQFF. In DNA, the CDR3 is TGTGCCAGCAGCTTGGTCGTTAATGAGCAGTTCTTC.

The rearrangement joins TRBV11-2 to TRBJ2-1; D is uncertain. This CDR3 comprises 16 residues. Trimming removed 1 base from V and 6 bases from J, with 16 bases in between. Germline-derived CDR1 and CDR2 are SGHAT and FQNNGV. The CDR3 region has the DNA TGTGCCAGCAGCTTAGGGTTGGGCCATTCCAGCAATGAGCAGTTCTTC. Residues: CASSLGLGHSSNEQFF. The variable domain in full, with the rest retrieved from reference TRBV11-2 and TRBJ2-1, is EAGVAQSPRYKIIEKRQSVAFWCNPISGHATLYWYQQILGQGPKLLIQFQNNGVVDDSQLPKDRFSAERLKGVDSTLKIQPAKLEDSAVYLCASSLGLGHSSNEQFFGPGTRLTVL.

This clonotype has only a few counts. This chain joins TRBV12-3 or TRBV12-4 and TRBJ1-2; 7 bases map to TRBD1. The CDR3 is 15 residues long. V lost 5 bases, J lost 4 bases, and 10 bases stayed unmatched. CDR3 region: CASSPGRGPSYGYTF. The CDR3 coding sequence is TGTGCCAGCAGTCCCGGGAGGGGGCCTAGCTATGGCTACACCTTC.

V gene TRBV24-1 combines with J gene TRBJ1-3, with unresolved D. This CDR3 comprises 16 residues. CDR1 KGHDR and CDR2 SFDVKD come from the germline V gene. V was clipped by 5 bases and J by 0 bases, with 13 bases between them. The CDR3 sequence: CATSAGSAFSGNTIYF. CDR3 in DNA: TGTGCCACCAGTGCCGGATCAGCCTTCTCTGGAAACACCATATATTTT.

This clonotype has at least ten counts. The rearrangement links TRBV5-1 to TRBJ2-1; no reliable D call. Between the trimmed V and J ends, which lost 3 bases and 2 bases, there was a span of 0 bases. This CDR3 spans 11 amino acids. In germline, CDR1 is SGHRS, CDR2 YFSETQ. Here the CDR3 reads CASSSYNEQFF. For the CDR3, the DNA is TGCGCCAGCAGCTCCTACAATGAGCAGTTCTTC.

Only a few counts were recorded for this clonotype. The chain joins TRBV29-1 to TRBJ2-7, with 8 bases aligning to TRBD1. The CDR3 sequence is 13 residues long. CDR1 SQVTM and CDR2 ANQGSEA come from the germline V gene. Losses at the gene ends were 5 bases for V and 4 bases for J; bases not matched to a gene: 7. CDR3 coding DNA: TGCAGCGTTTCCGGGACAGGAGTTTACGAGCAGTACTTC. It encodes CSVSGTGVYEQYF.

This clonotype was counted many times. The J gene is TRBJ1-2, the V gene TRBV7-9, with unresolved D. The CDR3 has 14 residues. Trimming left V 5 bases short and J 8 bases short, with 18 bases between. Germline values: CDR1 SEHNR, CDR2 FQNEAQ (reference sequence). This CDR3 is CASSDPGPRGGYTF. CDR3 coding DNA: TGTGCCAGCAGCGACCCGGGCCCCCGGGGAGGCTACACCTTC.

This clonotype was seen a few times. V gene TRBV3-1 combines with J gene TRBJ2-5, with a tentative D call TRBD2 (6 bases). Trimming removed 8 bases from V and 3 bases from J, with 16 bases in between. The CDR3 runs 14 residues. Germline CDR1 LGHDT, CDR2 YNNKEL (reference sequence). CDR3 sequence: CASGEPGLEETQYF. DNA for the CDR3: TGTGCCAGCGGTGAACCGGGACTGGAAGAGACCCAGTACTTC.

This clonotype came up many times. The V and J genes are TRBV12-3 or TRBV12-4 and TRBJ2-1; D perhaps matches TRBD1 (5 bases). V lost 6 bases and J 4 bases, leaving 19 bases between the germline ends. This CDR3 spans 16 amino acids. The CDR3 loop reads CASSPGGRTPYNEQFF. In DNA, the CDR3 is TGTGCCAGCAGCCCGGGTGGGCGGACACCTTACAATGAGCAGTTCTTC.

This clonotype showed up many times. The rearrangement links TRBV28 to TRBJ2-7, with TRBD2 matching over 11 bases. V lost 6 bases to trimming and J lost 3 bases; unmatched junction nucleotides: 7. The CDR3 sequence is 15 residues long. Germline V lookup: CDR1 MDHEN, CDR2 SYDVKM. The CDR3 reads CASSPRLAGIYEQYF. CDR3 nucleotides: TGTGCCAGCAGCCCAAGACTAGCGGGGATCTACGAGCAGTACTTC.

This clonotype was detected many times. The rearrangement uses TRBV29-1 and TRBJ2-1; TRBD2 matches 11 bases. The CDR3 sequence is 14 residues long. V dropped 8 bases and J dropped 7; count of bases not matched to a gene: 10. Germline lookup yields CDR1 SQVTM and CDR2 ANQGSEA. CDR3 sequence reads: CSTTSGRGQNEQFF. The CDR3, as DNA: TGCAGCACAACTAGCGGGAGAGGCCAGAATGAGCAGTTCTTC.

There are many counts of this clonotype. The rearrangement joins TRBV28 to TRBJ2-7, with 8 bases fitting TRBD2. Germline lookup yields CDR1 MDHEN and CDR2 SYDVKM. V lost 7 bases, J lost 5 bases, and 7 bases stayed unmatched. The length of the CDR3 is 13 residues. The CDR3 region has the DNA TGTGCCAGCAATCCGGGAGGGCGGCACGAGCAGTACTTC. Translated: CASNPGGRHEQYF.

This clonotype was observed many times. This rearrangement joins TRBV9 to TRBJ2-1, with D maybe TRBD1 (6 bases). This CDR3 has 15 amino acids. Looked up from germline, CDR1 is SGDLS and CDR2 is YYNGEE. Between the trimmed V and J ends, which lost 0 bases and 8 bases, there was a span of 15 bases. The CDR3 reads CASSVVGQPGDEQFF. CDR3 sequence (DNA): TGTGCCAGCAGCGTAGTTGGACAGCCAGGCGATGAGCAGTTCTTC. The whole variable domain, filled in from reference TRBV9 and TRBJ2-1, reads DSGVTQTPKHLITATGQRVTLRCSPRSGDLSVYWYQQSLDQGLQFLIQYYNGEERAKGNILERFSAQQFPDLHSELNLSSLELGDSALYFCASSVVGQPGDEQFFGPGTRLTVL.

The rearrangement joins TRBV7-8 to TRBJ2-5; 12 nucleotides line up with TRBD2. With 1 base clipped from V and 5 bases from J, the junction kept 8 bases outside the gene matches. This CDR3 has 17 amino acids. Germline CDR1 is SGHVS and CDR2 is FQNEAQ. The CDR3 spells CASSLGPSGRAFETQYF. The DNA of the CDR3 is TGTGCCAGCAGCTTAGGGCCTAGCGGGAGGGCTTTCGAGACCCAGTACTTC.